This T cell receptor (beta chain) appears in the sequencing data of a study of OX40 agonist ivuxolimab in advanced cancers. Study as a whole: Every 2 weeks, ivuxolimab was infused into the patients intravenously at between 0.01 and 10 mg/kg. Age averaged around 58 years (range roughly 23 to 85), and more than 80% were male. Three patients had partial responses: one hepatocellular carcinoma, two cutaneous melanoma.

The CDR3 totals 16 residues. V shed 0 bases and J 6 bases; nucleotides not matched to a gene: 8. In germline, CDR1 is LGHNA, CDR2 YSLEER. Study-level results: In the 0.1 to 3.0 mg/kg range, CD4+ and CD8+ blood T cells had expanded clonally by week 6.

On this clone: Its antigen remains unidentified.

Libraries were prepared by immunoSEQ multiplex PCR; TCRdb keeps only in-frame clonotypes and omits some of them. The sample holds tens of thousands of clones, 80% to 90% seen once. The input for sequencing was CD4+ or CD8+ T cells sorted from blood, taken in a trial of the OX40 agonist ivuxolimab. The TCR originated in an adult with an advanced solid tumor such as melanoma, head and neck, liver or kidney cancer. The rearrangement uses TRBV4-3 and TRBJ2-3, with TRBD2 matching 8 bases. In DNA form, the CDR3 reads TGCGCCAGCAGCCAAGAAAGGACTAGCTTATCGGATACGCAGTATTTT. Its protein is CASSQERTSLSDTQYF.